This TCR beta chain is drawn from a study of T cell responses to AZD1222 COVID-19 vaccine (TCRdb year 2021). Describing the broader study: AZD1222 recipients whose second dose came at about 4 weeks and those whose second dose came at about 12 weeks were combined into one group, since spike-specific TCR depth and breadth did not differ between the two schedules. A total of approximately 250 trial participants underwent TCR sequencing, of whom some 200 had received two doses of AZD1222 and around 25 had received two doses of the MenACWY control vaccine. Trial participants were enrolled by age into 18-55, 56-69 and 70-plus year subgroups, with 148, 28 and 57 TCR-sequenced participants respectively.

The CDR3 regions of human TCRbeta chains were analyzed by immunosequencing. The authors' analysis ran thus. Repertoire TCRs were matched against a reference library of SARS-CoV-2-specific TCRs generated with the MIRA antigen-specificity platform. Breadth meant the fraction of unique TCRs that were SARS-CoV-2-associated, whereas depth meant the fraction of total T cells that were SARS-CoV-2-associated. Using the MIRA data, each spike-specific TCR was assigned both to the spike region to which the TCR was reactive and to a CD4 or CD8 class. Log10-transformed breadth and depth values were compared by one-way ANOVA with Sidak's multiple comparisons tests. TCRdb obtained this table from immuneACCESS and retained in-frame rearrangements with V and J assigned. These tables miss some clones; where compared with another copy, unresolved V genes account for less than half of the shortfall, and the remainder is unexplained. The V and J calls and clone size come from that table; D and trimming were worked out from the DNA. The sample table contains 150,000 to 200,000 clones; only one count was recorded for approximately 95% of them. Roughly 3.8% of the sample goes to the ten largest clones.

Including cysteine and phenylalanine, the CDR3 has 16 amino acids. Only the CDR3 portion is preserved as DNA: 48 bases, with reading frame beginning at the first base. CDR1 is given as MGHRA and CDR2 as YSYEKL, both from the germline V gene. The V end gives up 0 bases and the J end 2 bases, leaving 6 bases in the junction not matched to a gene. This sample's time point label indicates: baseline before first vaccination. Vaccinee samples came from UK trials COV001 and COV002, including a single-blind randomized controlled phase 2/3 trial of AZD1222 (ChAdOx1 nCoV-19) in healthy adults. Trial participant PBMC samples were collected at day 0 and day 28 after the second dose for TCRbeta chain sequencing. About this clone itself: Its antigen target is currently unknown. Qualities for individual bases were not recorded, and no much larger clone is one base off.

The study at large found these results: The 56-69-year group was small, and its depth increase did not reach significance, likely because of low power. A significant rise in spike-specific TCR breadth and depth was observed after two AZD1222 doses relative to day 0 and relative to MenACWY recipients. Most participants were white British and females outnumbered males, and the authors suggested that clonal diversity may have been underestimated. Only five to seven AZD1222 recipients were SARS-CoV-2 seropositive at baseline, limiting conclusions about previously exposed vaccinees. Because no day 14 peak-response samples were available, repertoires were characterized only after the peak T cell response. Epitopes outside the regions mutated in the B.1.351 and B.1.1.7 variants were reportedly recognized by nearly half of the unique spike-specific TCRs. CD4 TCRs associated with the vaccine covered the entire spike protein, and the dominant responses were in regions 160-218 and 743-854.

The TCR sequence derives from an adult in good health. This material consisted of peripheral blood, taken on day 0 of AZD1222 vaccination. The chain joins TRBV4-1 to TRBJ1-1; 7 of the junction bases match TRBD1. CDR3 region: CASSQDDRALNTEAFF. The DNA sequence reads TGCGCCAGCAGCCAAGACGACAGGGCGCTAAACACTGAAGCTTTCTTT.